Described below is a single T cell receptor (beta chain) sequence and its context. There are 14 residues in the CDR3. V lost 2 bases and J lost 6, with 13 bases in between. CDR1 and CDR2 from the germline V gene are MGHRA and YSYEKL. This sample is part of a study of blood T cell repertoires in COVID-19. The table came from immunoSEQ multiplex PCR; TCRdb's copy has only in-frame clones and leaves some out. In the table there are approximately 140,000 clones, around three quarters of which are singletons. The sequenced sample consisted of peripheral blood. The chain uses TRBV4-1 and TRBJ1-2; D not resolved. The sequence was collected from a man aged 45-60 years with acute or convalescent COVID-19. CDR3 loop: CASSQIQAGDGYTF. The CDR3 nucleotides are TGCGCCAGCAGCCAAATTCAGGCGGGCGATGGCTACACCTTC.